This TCR beta chain comes out of a study of blood T cell repertoires in COVID-19 (dated by TCRdb to 2020 to 2022). Describing the broader study: Samples from collaborators originated in the United States, Italy and Spain and spanned both the acute and convalescent phases of COVID-19. The prospective study material was composed of cDNA or gDNA derived from T cells, B-cell-depleted T cells, or PBMCs. Samples came from the ongoing ImmuneRACE study (first 160 participants) plus 1,254 subjects from 6 global collaborators. Sample metadata almost always included a de-identified subject ID, COVID-19 status, age in years and sex. Deeply sampled blood TCRbeta repertoires from subjects exposed to, actively infected with, or recovered from COVID-19 were included in the dataset. The repertoires were made available in a free public database intended to serve as a resource for research on the immune response to SARS-CoV-2. Where HLA class I and class II types were available, the types were taken from metadata supplied by the sample provider, not from assay-based typing. What the work shows at the level of the full study, not this receptor alone: The quantity of clinical and demographic metadata differed by source and by participant and was supplied without curation.

The immunoSEQ Assay, a bias-controlled multiplex PCR, was used to amplify TCRbeta CDR3 regions from genomic DNA. On the authors' methods: Within the assay, amplification of reference gene primers was used to estimate how many nucleated cells each sample contained. To quantify the absolute abundance of each unique TCRbeta CDR3 rearrangement, sequence reads were collapsed and filtered. For each sample, productive Simpson clonality was calculated as the square root of Simpson's diversity index across productive rearrangements. Sourced from immuneACCESS, this table was stored by TCRdb with only in-frame sequences that have V and J called. A share of the clones is absent; for the studies checked, an unresolved V gene accounts for under half, and the remainder has no known explanation. V, J and clone size derive from that table, while D and trimming were established from the DNA sequence. The sample profile shows roughly 190,000 clones; 90% to 95% of them were found once. Jointly, the top ten make up about 0.76% of the sample.

One collaborating source in Seattle enrolled patients while the patients were actively infected and followed the patients over time throughout the course of disease. Collaborating institutions collected whole blood in K2EDTA tubes following their own protocols. For TCRbeta analysis, collaborators shipped samples in one of three forms: frozen whole blood, isolated PBMCs, or DNA extracted from either of those sample types. Note on this clone: Its antigen remains undetermined. The sample holds no much larger clone one base away, and base qualities are not on file.

Trimming at the junction amounts to 2 bases on V and 2 bases on J, and the germline ends lie 14 bases apart. CDR3 length: 16 amino acids, cysteine to phenylalanine. Only the CDR3 DNA is retained, 48 bases long and in frame from the first base. For CDR1 and CDR2, the germline V gene (reference sequence) lists SEHNR and FQNEAQ. The chain is encoded by TRBV7-9 joined to TRBJ2-3; the D gene assignment is ambiguous. This TCR was sampled from a man aged 25 to 45 with COVID-19, enrolled during active disease. The sample consisted of peripheral blood. This receptor has the CDR3 CASSLYRGSLTDTQYF. The DNA is as follows: TGTGCCAGCAGCTTATATAGAGGTTCCCTCACAGATACGCAGTATTTT.